This is a list of T cell receptor beta chains from one sample in a study of cytomegalovirus exposure and HLA in healthy donors. The table came from immunoSEQ multiplex PCR; TCRdb's copy has only in-frame clones and leaves some out. This sample yields approximately 99,000 clones, of which 73% are seen a single time; more than 3% belongs to the top ten. Specimen: PBMCs. The receptors come from a middle-aged man in good health and CMV-seronegative. Each CDR3 is given with its conserved first and last residue. The D gene is left open where the match is weak. Size tells how often a clone was seen (once, few, many) or the class of an expanded clone, and some rows leave it out.

J gene: TRBJ2-5; D gene: TRBD2; V gene: TRBV5-4; CDR3 length: 17; clone size: .; CDR3 DNA: TGTGCCAGCAGCTTGGCCTGGACTAGCGGGTCGGAGGAGACCCAGTACTTC; CDR3 protein: CASSLAWTSGSEETQYF
J gene: TRBJ2-7; D gene: .; V gene: TRBV5-4; CDR3 length: 13; clone size: .; CDR3 DNA: TGTGCCAGCAGCTTAACTGACAGCTACGAGCAGTACTTC; CDR3 protein: CASSLTDSYEQYF
J gene: TRBJ2-7; D gene: .; V gene: TRBV4-1; CDR3 length: 16; clone size: .; CDR3 DNA: TGCGCCAGCAGCCCTACGTACAGGGTACTCTCCTACGAGCAGTACTTC; CDR3 protein: CASSPTYRVLSYEQYF
J gene: TRBJ1-5; D gene: .; V gene: TRBV5-1; CDR3 length: 14; clone size: .; CDR3 DNA: TGCGCCAGCTATAACGACAGAAACAATCAGCCCCAGCATTTT; CDR3 protein: CASYNDRNNQPQHF
J gene: TRBJ1-2; D gene: TRBD1; V gene: TRBV7-9; CDR3 length: 14; clone size: .; CDR3 DNA: TGTGCCAGCAGCTCCCAACAGGGGTCCTATGGCTACACCTTC; CDR3 protein: CASSSQQGSYGYTF
J gene: TRBJ2-1; D gene: .; V gene: TRBV5-1; CDR3 length: 14; clone size: .; CDR3 DNA: TGCGCCAGCAGCTTGAGCACCGCCTCTGATGAGCAGTTCTTC; CDR3 protein: CASSLSTASDEQFF
J gene: TRBJ1-4; D gene: .; V gene: TRBV7-8; CDR3 length: 13; clone size: few; CDR3 DNA: TGTGCCAGCAGCCATCGGACAGTTGAAAAACTGTTTTTT; CDR3 protein: CASSHRTVEKLFF
J gene: TRBJ2-1; D gene: TRBD1; V gene: TRBV4-2; CDR3 length: 13; clone size: .; CDR3 DNA: TGTGCCAGCAGCTGGGACAGGGACAATGAGCAGTTCTTC; CDR3 protein: CASSWDRDNEQFF
J gene: TRBJ2-3; D gene: .; V gene: TRBV2; CDR3 length: 12; clone size: .; CDR3 DNA: TGTGCCAGCAGGGAGATGGCCGCTGCGCAGTATTTT; CDR3 protein: CASREMAAAQYF
J gene: TRBJ2-5; D gene: .; V gene: TRBV5-1; CDR3 length: 13; clone size: .; CDR3 DNA: TGCGCCAGCAGGGTGAGAGGGTCCGAGACCCAGTACTTC; CDR3 protein: CASRVRGSETQYF
J gene: TRBJ1-1; D gene: .; V gene: TRBV7-2; CDR3 length: 14; clone size: .; CDR3 DNA: TGTGCCAGCAGTTTTTCTTCAGGGGTGACTGAAGCTTTCTTT; CDR3 protein: CASSFSSGVTEAFF
J gene: TRBJ1-2; D gene: .; V gene: TRBV6-4; CDR3 length: 16; clone size: .; CDR3 DNA: TGTGCCAGCAGTGACTCGTTCAGGGTATCTAACTATGGCTACACCTTC; CDR3 protein: CASSDSFRVSNYGYTF
J gene: TRBJ2-7; D gene: TRBD1; V gene: TRBV5-6; CDR3 length: 15; clone size: .; CDR3 DNA: TGTGCCAGCAGCTTCCGGGACAGGGGATCCTACGAGCAGTACTTC; CDR3 protein: CASSFRDRGSYEQYF
J gene: TRBJ2-1; D gene: .; V gene: TRBV19; CDR3 length: 15; clone size: .; CDR3 DNA: TGTGCCAGTAGTGCTCCGGACCCAGGGCGGAATGAGCAGTTCTTC; CDR3 protein: CASSAPDPGRNEQFF
J gene: TRBJ2-7; D gene: TRBD1; V gene: TRBV4-3; CDR3 length: 15; clone size: .; CDR3 DNA: TGCGCCAGCAGCCGCATCACAGGGGGCACTGGGGAGCAGTACTTC; CDR3 protein: CASSRITGGTGEQYF
J gene: TRBJ1-3; D gene: .; V gene: TRBV30; CDR3 length: 13; clone size: .; CDR3 DNA: TGTGCCTCTGCGACTGACTCTGGAAACACCATATATTTT; CDR3 protein: CASATDSGNTIYF
J gene: TRBJ2-1; D gene: TRBD2; V gene: TRBV19; CDR3 length: 13; clone size: once; CDR3 DNA: TGTGCCAGTAGTAGCGGGGGGGCGAATGAGCAGTTCTTC; CDR3 protein: CASSSGGANEQFF
J gene: TRBJ1-6; D gene: .; V gene: TRBV5-1; CDR3 length: 16; clone size: once; CDR3 DNA: TGCGCCAGCAGCGACCCATCCCTCTCTCGGGATTCACCCCTCCACTTT; CDR3 protein: CASSDPSLSRDSPLHF
J gene: TRBJ2-1; D gene: TRBD2; V gene: TRBV4-2; CDR3 length: 16; clone size: .; CDR3 DNA: TGTGCCAGCAGCCAGGTCGGGACTAGCCCCTACAATGAGCAGTTCTTC; CDR3 protein: CASSQVGTSPYNEQFF
J gene: TRBJ2-7; D gene: TRBD1; V gene: TRBV5-1; CDR3 length: 15; clone size: few; CDR3 DNA: TGCGCCAGCACCCAGAGACAGGGGGCCCCCTACGAGCAGTACTTC; CDR3 protein: CASTQRQGAPYEQYF
J gene: TRBJ2-7; D gene: TRBD1; V gene: TRBV6-5; CDR3 length: 16; clone size: .; CDR3 DNA: TGTGCCAGCAGTTACACGGAGGGGACAGGGTACTACGAGCAGTACTTC; CDR3 protein: CASSYTEGTGYYEQYF
J gene: TRBJ1-2; D gene: .; V gene: TRBV6-6; CDR3 length: 13; clone size: .; CDR3 DNA: TGTGCCAGCAGTTATGACAGCTTCTATGGCTACACCTTC; CDR3 protein: CASSYDSFYGYTF
J gene: TRBJ2-3; D gene: TRBD2; V gene: TRBV28; CDR3 length: 17; clone size: .; CDR3 DNA: TGTGCCAGCAGTTTCCTCCCGACTAGCGGGGGGACAGATACGCAGTATTTT; CDR3 protein: CASSFLPTSGGTDTQYF
J gene: TRBJ1-3; D gene: .; V gene: TRBV5-1; CDR3 length: 15; clone size: few; CDR3 DNA: TGCGCCAGCAGCCCATGGACAGTTTCGGGAAACACCATATATTTT; CDR3 protein: CASSPWTVSGNTIYF
J gene: TRBJ2-5; D gene: TRBD2; V gene: TRBV9; CDR3 length: 17; clone size: .; CDR3 DNA: TGTGCCAGCAGCGTATTCAAGCTAGCGGGGGGCACGGAGACCCAGTACTTC; CDR3 protein: CASSVFKLAGGTETQYF
J gene: TRBJ2-5; D gene: .; V gene: TRBV4-3; CDR3 length: 15; clone size: few; CDR3 DNA: TGCGCCAGCAGCCAAGACAATCACAGACAAGAGACCCAGTACTTC; CDR3 protein: CASSQDNHRQETQYF
J gene: TRBJ2-7; D gene: .; V gene: TRBV5-1; CDR3 length: 14; clone size: .; CDR3 DNA: TGCGCCAGCAGCTTGGAACTTGAGACTTACGAGCAGTACTTC; CDR3 protein: CASSLELETYEQYF
J gene: TRBJ1-5; D gene: TRBD1; V gene: TRBV10-3; CDR3 length: 13; clone size: .; CDR3 DNA: TGTGCCATCAGTCAGGACAGGGATCAGCCCCAGCATTTT; CDR3 protein: CAISQDRDQPQHF
J gene: TRBJ2-7; D gene: .; V gene: TRBV5-1; CDR3 length: 14; clone size: few; CDR3 DNA: TGCGCCAGCAGCCGTACTGCGGGGGCAGCCGAGCAGTACTTC; CDR3 protein: CASSRTAGAAEQYF
J gene: TRBJ2-7; D gene: .; V gene: TRBV5-6; CDR3 length: 13; clone size: .; CDR3 DNA: TGTGCCAGCAGCTTAACAGGGTTACACGAGCAGTACTTC; CDR3 protein: CASSLTGLHEQYF
J gene: TRBJ1-2; D gene: TRBD1; V gene: TRBV10-3; CDR3 length: 13; clone size: .; CDR3 DNA: TGTGCCACCTTAAAAACAGGGGGCTATGGCTACACCTTC; CDR3 protein: CATLKTGGYGYTF
J gene: TRBJ1-1; D gene: .; V gene: TRBV14; CDR3 length: 15; clone size: .; CDR3 DNA: TGTGCCAGCAGCCAAACTTACGGCAGGGCCACTGAAGCTTTCTTT; CDR3 protein: CASSQTYGRATEAFF
J gene: TRBJ2-4; D gene: TRBD2; V gene: TRBV28; CDR3 length: 17; clone size: once; CDR3 DNA: TGTGCCAGCAGGAAGGGACTAGCGGGGGGGCAGGGAAACATTCAGTACTTC; CDR3 protein: CASRKGLAGGQGNIQYF
J gene: TRBJ1-4; D gene: TRBD1; V gene: TRBV5-4; CDR3 length: 15; clone size: .; CDR3 DNA: TGTGCCAGCAGCATGACGGGACAGATCAATGAAAAACTGTTTTTT; CDR3 protein: CASSMTGQINEKLFF
J gene: TRBJ1-2; D gene: .; V gene: TRBV4-1; CDR3 length: 13; clone size: .; CDR3 DNA: TGCGCCAGCAGCCAAGATTCCAGCTATGGCTACACCTTC; CDR3 protein: CASSQDSSYGYTF
J gene: TRBJ2-7; D gene: .; V gene: TRBV28; CDR3 length: 15; clone size: .; CDR3 DNA: TGTGCCAGCAGTGCCAGGGGCGTGCCTCCCTACGAGCAGTACTTC; CDR3 protein: CASSARGVPPYEQYF
J gene: TRBJ2-3; D gene: .; V gene: TRBV5-6; CDR3 length: 14; clone size: .; CDR3 DNA: TGTGCCAGCAGCTCCGGGTCTTTCACAGATACGCAGTATTTT; CDR3 protein: CASSSGSFTDTQYF
J gene: TRBJ1-1; D gene: .; V gene: TRBV10-3; CDR3 length: 13; clone size: once; CDR3 DNA: TGTGCCATCAAGCAGGAAGCCATTAGTGAAGCTTTCTTT; CDR3 protein: CAIKQEAISEAFF
J gene: TRBJ2-2; D gene: .; V gene: TRBV27; CDR3 length: 15; clone size: .; CDR3 DNA: TGTGCCAGCAGTCACGGGACTTCGGGCACCGGGGAGCTGTTTTTT; CDR3 protein: CASSHGTSGTGELFF
J gene: TRBJ1-2; D gene: .; V gene: TRBV28; CDR3 length: 13; clone size: .; CDR3 DNA: TGTGCCAGCAGCCGATCTTGGGGGGATGGCTACACCTTC; CDR3 protein: CASSRSWGDGYTF
J gene: TRBJ2-1; D gene: TRBD1; V gene: TRBV7-8; CDR3 length: 15; clone size: .; CDR3 DNA: TGTGCCAGCAGCGTAACAGGGGGCTCCTACAATGAGCAGTTCTTC; CDR3 protein: CASSVTGGSYNEQFF
J gene: TRBJ1-4; D gene: TRBD1; V gene: TRBV15; CDR3 length: 16; clone size: .; CDR3 DNA: TGTGCCACCAGCAGAGAAGGGACAGCCTTTAATGAAAAACTGTTTTTT; CDR3 protein: CATSREGTAFNEKLFF
J gene: TRBJ2-5; D gene: .; V gene: TRBV5-4; CDR3 length: 14; clone size: .; CDR3 DNA: TGTGCCAGCAGCCCTTCGGCAGGTCAAGAGACCCAGTACTTC; CDR3 protein: CASSPSAGQETQYF
J gene: TRBJ2-7; D gene: TRBD2; V gene: TRBV29-1; CDR3 length: 12; clone size: .; CDR3 DNA: TGCAGCGTTGAATCGGGGGGATACGAGCAGTACTTC; CDR3 protein: CSVESGGYEQYF
J gene: TRBJ2-7; D gene: .; V gene: TRBV5-1; CDR3 length: 13; clone size: few; CDR3 DNA: TGCGCCAGCAGCTTCGCAGGAAGCGGCGAGCAGTACTTC; CDR3 protein: CASSFAGSGEQYF
J gene: TRBJ1-1; D gene: .; V gene: TRBV23-1; CDR3 length: 15; clone size: once; CDR3 DNA: TGCGCCAGCAGTCACCCCACCGGGTTTTACACTGAAGCTTTCTTT; CDR3 protein: CASSHPTGFYTEAFF
J gene: TRBJ2-5; D gene: TRBD2; V gene: TRBV7-9; CDR3 length: 14; clone size: .; CDR3 DNA: TGTGCCAGCAGTCCCAGCGGGGGCACGATAACCCAGTACTTC; CDR3 protein: CASSPSGGTITQYF
J gene: TRBJ2-5; D gene: TRBD1; V gene: TRBV7-8; CDR3 length: 13; clone size: few; CDR3 DNA: TGTGCCAGCAGCTTCCACAGGGGAGAGACCCAGTACTTC; CDR3 protein: CASSFHRGETQYF
J gene: TRBJ2-7; D gene: TRBD1; V gene: TRBV7-2; CDR3 length: 15; clone size: .; CDR3 DNA: TGTGCCAGCAGCTTAATATCAGGGGGCAGGTACGAGCAGTACTTC; CDR3 protein: CASSLISGGRYEQYF
J gene: TRBJ2-7; D gene: .; V gene: TRBV21-1; CDR3 length: 10; clone size: .; CDR3 DNA: TGTGCCAGCGCGTCGTACGAGCAGTACTTC; CDR3 protein: CASASYEQYF
J gene: TRBJ2-1; D gene: .; V gene: TRBV7-2; CDR3 length: 14; clone size: .; CDR3 DNA: TGTGCCAGCAGTCGACTAGGGACCTACAATGAGCAGTTCTTC; CDR3 protein: CASSRLGTYNEQFF
J gene: TRBJ2-3; D gene: TRBD2; V gene: TRBV13; CDR3 length: 18; clone size: .; CDR3 DNA: TGTGCCAGCAGCAATCGTTTACTAGCGGGGGGGCCCACAGATACGCAGTATTTT; CDR3 protein: CASSNRLLAGGPTDTQYF
J gene: TRBJ2-5; D gene: TRBD2; V gene: TRBV2; CDR3 length: 14; clone size: .; CDR3 DNA: TGTGCCAGCTCCGCCGGGACTAGCGTTCGGGAGCAGTACTTC; CDR3 protein: CASSAGTSVREQYF
J gene: TRBJ2-5; D gene: TRBD2; V gene: TRBV11-2; CDR3 length: 13; clone size: .; CDR3 DNA: TGTGCCAGCAGCAACAGCGGGGTGGGGACCCAGTACTTC; CDR3 protein: CASSNSGVGTQYF